Presented here are 22 T cell receptor beta chains from one specimen sequenced in a study of T cell repertoires in cytomegalovirus infection (dated by TCRdb to between 2019 and 2020). These reads were obtained on an Illumina HiSeq 1500. TCRdb reran the public reads through fastp at Q25 and MiXCR, keeping productive beta chains. For every CDR3 protein sequence, its rows merge into one entry that carries the most common genes and DNA. This sample lists 130,000 or so distinct CDR3 sequences; approximately 5.9% were detected once. In total, the top ten clones hold approximately 19% of the sample. Input material: PBMCs. The source of these receptors is a human donor in good health (CMV status not recorded). Some clones in this sample may be carry-over from other donors' samples.

The chain is built from TRBV19 and TRBJ1-1; 9 nucleotides line up with TRBD1. The junction had 5 bases not matched to a gene; V was cut back by 5 bases and J by 1 base. The CDR3 sequence is 15 residues long. Per the germline V gene, CDR1 is LNHDA and CDR2 is SQIVND (reference sequence). In DNA, the CDR3 is TGTGCCAGTAGTCCTGGACAGGGGCGGAACACTGAAGCTTTCTTT. Amino acids: CASSPGQGRNTEAFF.

This clonotype was detected many times. The chain carries TRBV24-1 and TRBJ2-1, with no clear D. CDR3 length: 12 amino acids. Trimming took off 5 bases at V and 6 bases at J, with 7 bases between the two ends. CDR1 and CDR2 (germline): KGHDR, SFDVKD. The CDR3 is CATSVSANEQFF. The CDR3 DNA reads as TGTGCCACCAGTGTCTCCGCCAATGAGCAGTTCTTC.

The V gene is TRBV12-3 or TRBV12-4, the J gene TRBJ1-4; 8 nucleotides match TRBD1. V was clipped by 0 bases and J by 13 bases; unmatched bases: 10. The length of the CDR3 is 15 residues. For the CDR3, the DNA is TGTGCCAGCAGTTTAGCTGGACAGGGTTCTACGAGACTGTTTTTT. Translated: CASSLAGQGSTRLFF.

At least ten counts were recorded for this clonotype. The genes are TRBV28 and TRBJ2-6; D gene unclear. V lost 2 bases and J lost 0, with 8 bases in between. The CDR3 runs to 16 residues. The germline CDR1 and CDR2 sequences are MDHEN and SYDVKM. CDR3 in amino acids: CASSLIINSGANVLTF. Written as DNA, the CDR3 is TGTGCCAGCAGTTTAATAATTAACTCTGGGGCCAACGTCCTGACTTTC.

This clonotype occurred many times. This chain uses TRBV19 with TRBJ1-5, with 10 bases aligning to TRBD1. This CDR3 spans 16 amino acids. V gave up 4 bases and J gave up 9 bases; unmatched junction bases: 12. Germline CDR1 LNHDA, CDR2 SQIVND (reference sequence). Written as DNA, the CDR3 is TGTGCCAGTAGTACACCCGCTAGACAGGGGGCACGGCCCCAGCATTTT. Translating gives CASSTPARQGARPQHF.

As DNA, the CDR3 is TGTGCCTGGAGTGCGACGGAGAACACTGAAGCTTTCTTT. Translated: CAWSATENTEAFF. The rearrangement uses TRBV30 and TRBJ1-1; D is uncertain. Germline V gene lookup returns CDR1 GTSNPN and CDR2 SVGIG (reference sequence). CDR3 length: 13 residues. V lost 1 base and J lost 1, with 7 bases in between.

Ten or more counts support this clonotype. The chain couples TRBV4-2 to TRBJ2-5; a possible D gene is TRBD2 (6 bases). This CDR3 region has 13 residues. The germline V and J ends were trimmed by 3 bases and 4 bases, with 9 bases remaining between them. Per the germline V gene, CDR1 is LGHNA and CDR2 is YNFKEQ. The CDR3 DNA is TGTGCCAGCAGCCAGGCGCGGGGAGAGACCCAGTACTTC. Residues: CASSQARGETQYF.

This clonotype came up many times. The genes are TRBV20-1 and TRBJ2-3, with 7 bases matching TRBD2. Germline V lookup: CDR1 DFQATT, CDR2 SNEGSKA (reference sequence). This CDR3 comprises 17 residues. The V gene end was trimmed by 5 bases and the J gene end by 1 base; junction bases not matched to a gene: 15. As DNA, the CDR3 is TGCAGTGCTCCGAACCCAAGTGGCGGGGGTGGCACAGATACGCAGTATTTT. Amino acid sequence: CSAPNPSGGGGTDTQYF.

At least ten counts were recorded for this clonotype. The CDR3 DNA is TGCAGTGCTAGAGATTTTTGGAGGGAGAACACTGAAGCTTTCTTT. Its translation is CSARDFWRENTEAFF. The rearrangement uses TRBV20-1 and TRBJ1-1; no definite D call. The V end was cut by 0 bases, the J end by 1 base, with 12 bases between. This CDR3 is 15 amino acids long. CDR1 and CDR2 from the germline V gene are DFQATT and SNEGSKA (reference sequence).

This clonotype was counted a few times. The rearrangement links TRBV12-3 or TRBV12-4 to TRBJ2-3; 9 nucleotides align to TRBD2. This CDR3 spans 16 amino acids. The V and J ends lost 5 bases and 4 bases, in that order; junction bases with no gene match: 10. CDR3: CASSIQAGGAADTQYF. CDR3 DNA: TGTGCCAGCAGTATCCAAGCGGGGGGCGCGGCAGATACGCAGTATTTT.

This clonotype was recorded many times. The chain recombines TRBV7-2 with TRBJ2-4; the match to TRBD1 covers 7 bases. Germline V gene data show CDR1 as SGHTA and CDR2 as FQGNSA. The V gene end was trimmed by 5 bases and the J gene end by 6 bases; junction bases not matched to a gene: 10. This CDR3 is built from 15 residues. CDR3 amino acids: CASSKRQGWRNIQYF. CDR3 nucleotide sequence: TGTGCCAGCAGCAAAAGACAGGGTTGGAGAAACATTCAGTACTTC.

This clonotype was seen a handful of times. The rearrangement uses TRBV2 and TRBJ1-6; 7 bases agree with TRBD1. CDR1 is SNHLY and CDR2 is FYNNEI in the germline V gene. CDR3 length: 16 amino acids. The V segment lost 7 bases and the J segment 4 bases; nucleotides outside the gene matches: 10. The CDR3, as DNA: TGTGCCAGCAACCAGGGGGTGGACCCTTATAATTCACCCCTCCACTTT. It yields the protein CASNQGVDPYNSPLHF.

This chain joins TRBV19 and TRBJ1-5; D call uncertain. CDR1 is LNHDA and CDR2 is SQIVND in the germline V gene (reference sequence). V was clipped by 1 base and J by 1 base, with 8 bases between them. This CDR3 comprises 15 residues. CDR3 amino acids: CASSIVGRSNQPQHF. As DNA, the CDR3 is TGTGCCAGTAGTATAGTGGGCAGGAGCAATCAGCCCCAGCATTTT.

This clonotype was observed at least ten times. The rearrangement joins TRBV20-1 to TRBJ2-7; D unclear. V was shortened by 0 bases and J by 0 bases, with 9 bases between the two germline ends. In germline, CDR1 is DFQATT, CDR2 SNEGSKA (reference sequence). This CDR3 is 14 amino acids long. The CDR3 here is CSARDNGYSYEQYF. In DNA form, the CDR3 reads TGCAGTGCTAGAGATAACGGTTACTCCTACGAGCAGTACTTC.

This clonotype came up a few times. The chain recombines TRBV15 with TRBJ2-5; 8 bases map to TRBD1. Germline V CDR1 and CDR2: LNHNV, YYDKDF (reference sequence). V shed 3 bases, J shed 5 bases, and the junction held 5 bases outside the gene matches. The CDR3 spans 14 residues. The CDR3 DNA is TGTGCCACCAGCAGTAGACAGGGGTTGGAGACCCAGTACTTC. It is translated as CATSSRQGLETQYF.

In this sample, this clonotype turned up many times. The gene calls are TRBV15 and TRBJ2-1; either TRBD1 or TRBD2 may fit D (5 bases each). Trimming took off 1 base at V and 5 bases at J, with 18 bases between the two ends. Germline V CDR1 and CDR2: LNHNV, YYDKDF (reference sequence). The CDR3 has 17 amino acids. The CDR3 DNA reads TGTGCCACCAGCAGAGGTGGTGGGACCAAAGATCACAATGAGCAGTTCTTC. This gives the protein CATSRGGGTKDHNEQFF.

There are many counts of this clonotype. The V and J genes are TRBV7-8 and TRBJ1-1, with D uncertain. Trimming removed 7 bases from V and 1 base from J, with 13 bases in between. This CDR3 comprises 14 residues. The germline V gene encodes CDR1 SGHVS and CDR2 FQNEAQ. CDR3 DNA: TGTGCCAGCACCCCTACCGGCAGGAACACTGAAGCTTTCTTT. Translating it yields CASTPTGRNTEAFF.

The sample holds a few counts of this clonotype. V gene TRBV19 combines with J gene TRBJ2-7; D ambiguous. Trimming left V 3 bases short and J 6 bases short, with 6 bases between. Germline V gene sequence: CDR1 LNHDA, CDR2 SQIVND (reference sequence). The CDR3 extends over 11 amino acids. CDR3 sequence (DNA): TGTGCCAGTAGTATTCCCGGCGAGCAGTACTTC. Translation: CASSIPGEQYF. The variable domain in full, completed from reference TRBV19 and TRBJ2-7, reads DGGITQSPKYLFRKEGQNVTLSCEQNLNHDAMYWYRQDPGQGLRLIYYSQIVNDFQKGDIAEGYSVSREKKESFPLTVTSAQKNPTAFYLCASSIPGEQYFGPGTRLTVT.

There are many counts of this clonotype. This chain joins TRBV7-3 and TRBJ2-1, with 9 bases matching TRBD2. Losses at the gene ends were 2 bases for V and 5 bases for J; bases not matched to a gene: 4. Germline assignment: CDR1 SGHTA and CDR2 FQGTGA. The CDR3 spans 15 residues. The CDR3 is CASSLASGANNEQFF. DNA of the CDR3: TGTGCCAGCAGCTTAGCTAGCGGGGCGAACAATGAGCAGTTCTTC.

Remarks on this clonotype: A single base separates this from a much larger clone, so it may be a read error. CDR3 sequence: CASSLDVGTEAFF. The CDR3 DNA follows: TGTGCCAGCAGTTTAGACGTTGGGACTGAAGCTTTCTTT. The genes are TRBV12-3 or TRBV12-4 and TRBJ1-1; D is unclear. The CDR3 is 13 amino acids. V was cut by 1 base and J by 5 bases, with 8 bases left in between.

This clonotype was seen a few times. The chain employs TRBV28 and TRBJ2-3; D is possibly TRBD1 or TRBD2 (5 bases each). Deletions cut 11 bases from V and 5 bases from J, with 23 bases between. Germline CDR1 MDHEN, CDR2 SYDVKM. The length of the CDR3 is 15 residues. The CDR3, as DNA: TGTGCCTGCCGGGACCTTTCCTGGGCCGAAGATACGCAGTATTTT. It codes for CACRDLSWAEDTQYF.

This clonotype was seen a handful of times. This rearrangement joins TRBV7-9 to TRBJ2-5; 10 nucleotides line up with TRBD2. Germline V gives CDR1 SEHNR, CDR2 FQNEAQ (reference sequence). This CDR3 spans 14 amino acids. Trimming took 5 bases from V and 5 from J; bases not matched to a gene: 5. The CDR3 loop is CASSPTSGWETQYF. The CDR3, as DNA: TGTGCCAGCAGCCCGACTAGCGGGTGGGAGACCCAGTACTTC.